This paragraph reports one TCR beta chain. The data originate from a study of blood T cell repertoires in COVID-19. The overall study: The study drew acute and convalescent COVID-19 samples from the United States, Italy and Spain.

Germline V gene data show CDR1 as LNHDA and CDR2 as SQIVND (reference sequence). Trimming removed 6 bases from V and 2 bases from J; junction bases left unmatched: 7. The CDR3 contains 15 residues. TCRdb's copy holds only in-frame clones and misses some; the assay was immunoSEQ multiplex PCR. The sample has 95,000 to 100,000 clones, roughly 90% seen once; the top ten hold about 4.2%. This sequence joins TRBV19 and TRBJ1-2, with 9 bases lining up with TRBD1. Sequencing input: peripheral blood. This clonotype originated in a human donor with COVID-19, enrolled during active disease. The donor label of this sample is uncertain. For the CDR3, the DNA is TGTGCCAGTAGAAAGGGACAGGGCGTGAACTATGGCTACACCTTC. Translation gives CASRKGQGVNYGYTF.